Shown below are 21 T cell receptor beta chains from a single sample sequenced in a study of molecular identifiers for immune sequencing clone quantification (dated by TCRdb to between 2018 and 2020). Library creation used PCR. The instrument was a NextSeq 500. Using fastp trimming at Q25 and MiXCR clonotype assembly, TCRdb reanalyzed the public sequencing data and kept in-frame beta chains. Each entry is one CDR3 protein sequence, shown with its most common DNA and genes. This sample comprises hundreds of thousands of distinct CDR3 sequences, roughly 27% of them detected only once. Together, the top ten hold 0.78% of the sample. The sample taken for sequencing was naive CD8+ T cells from blood, with Jurkat cell RNA spiked in. The cell subset or site tag for this specimen amounts to: FACS-sorted CD8+CD4-CCR7+CD45RA+ naive T cells. These receptors were obtained from a human donor in good health. Some libraries in this study had Jurkat cell RNA spiked in.

Of note for this clonotype: A read error may account for a junction end that differs from germline. CDR3 nucleotides: TGTGCCAGCAGTTCAAACTATGGCTGCACCTTC. It translates to CASSSNYGCTF. The chain recombines TRBV5-6 with TRBJ1-2, with D unresolved. Germline CDR1 SGHDT, CDR2 YYEEEE. The CDR3 is 11 amino acids.

This clonotype was found a few times. The chain uses TRBV25-1 and TRBJ2-2; 7 bases align to TRBD2. CDR1 is MGHDK, CDR2 SYGVNS, per germline. CDR3 length: 15 amino acids. J was trimmed by 7 bases and V by 2 bases; bases with no gene match: 7. CDR3 sequence: CASSESREVDGELFF. The DNA for the CDR3 is TGTGCCAGCAGTGAAAGCCGGGAGGTCGACGGGGAGCTGTTTTTT. The complete variable domain, with remaining parts taken from reference TRBV25-1 and TRBJ2-2, reads EADIYQTPRYLVIGTGKKITLECSQTMGHDKMYWYQQDPGMELHLIHYSYGVNSTEKGDLSSESTVSRIRTEHFPLTLESARPSHTSQYLCASSESREVDGELFFGEGSRLTVL.

This clonotype was seen many times. The V call is TRBV19, the J call TRBJ1-5, with a weak D call TRBD1 (5 bases). This CDR3 region has 15 residues. Germline CDR1 and CDR2: LNHDA and SQIVND (reference sequence). Trimming cost V 3 bases and J 6 bases, with 15 bases left between them. CDR3 sequence (DNA): TGTGCCAGTAGTATGGGGTACGGGGCCGGTCAGCCCCAGCATTTT. This encodes CASSMGYGAGQPQHF. The variable domain in full, with the rest retrieved from reference TRBV19 and TRBJ1-5, is DGGITQSPKYLFRKEGQNVTLSCEQNLNHDAMYWYRQDPGQGLRLIYYSQIVNDFQKGDIAEGYSVSREKKESFPLTVTSAQKNPTAFYLCASSMGYGAGQPQHFGDGTRLSIL.

This clonotype was observed a handful of times. The chain has TRBV12-3 or TRBV12-4 and TRBJ2-5; D is possibly TRBD2 (6 bases). V was trimmed by 4 bases and J by 4 bases, leaving 16 bases between them. This CDR3 is 15 amino acids long. CDR3 DNA: TGTGCCAGCAGTTCCCCGGGCCTCGGGGGAGAGACCCAGTACTTC. It codes for CASSSPGLGGETQYF.

The chain carries TRBV5-5 and TRBJ1-1, with TRBD1 matching 7 bases. CDR1 and CDR2 (germline): SGHKS, YYEKEE (reference sequence). Unmatched junction bases numbered 8, after V lost 2 bases and J lost 7 bases. The CDR3 totals 14 residues. CDR3 amino acids: CASSFHTGALEAFF. Here the CDR3 DNA reads TGTGCCAGCAGCTTCCATACAGGGGCCCTTGAAGCTTTCTTT.

This clonotype has at least ten counts. The chain is built from TRBV7-9 and TRBJ1-2; tentatively, D is TRBD1 (6 bases). Looked up from germline, CDR1 is SEHNR and CDR2 is FQNEAQ (reference sequence). V was clipped by 1 base and J by 2 bases, with 11 bases between them. The CDR3 loop spans 15 amino acids. In nucleotides, the CDR3 is TGTGCCAGCAGCTTAGTAGGACAGTTAAACTATGGCTACACCTTC. This translates into CASSLVGQLNYGYTF.

Concerning this clonotype: The junction and the germline gene differ at one end; a read error may be behind it. J is TRBJ2-2 and V is TRBV7-2; D is ambiguous. CDR1 is SGHTA and CDR2 is FQGNSA in the germline V gene. The CDR3 length is 16 residues. CDR3 sequence (DNA): TGCGCCAGCAGCCCCTGGGCCCAACTAAACACCGGGGAGCTGTTTTTT. It specifies CASSPWAQLNTGELFF.

This clonotype was picked up a small number of times. V is TRBV28 and J is TRBJ2-7; TRBD2 is a possible D gene (8 bases). Between the trimmed V and J ends, which lost 3 bases and 0 bases, there was a span of 15 bases. From germline, CDR1 is MDHEN and CDR2 SYDVKM. The CDR3 covers 16 residues. This CDR3 is CASSFGSGTASYEQYF. The CDR3 DNA follows: TGTGCCAGCAGTTTTGGTAGCGGGACAGCCTCCTACGAGCAGTACTTC.

This clonotype was counted a single time. A much larger clone sits a single nucleotide away, making a read error possible. CDR3 protein: CASSLGSSVVANTEAFF. As DNA, the CDR3 is TGCGCCAGCAGCTTGGGGTCGTCGGTGGTGGCGAACACTGAAGCTTTCTTT. This chain joins TRBV5-1 and TRBJ1-1; D is ambiguous. Trimming pared 0 bases from V and 1 base from J, leaving 16 bases between. The CDR3 is made up of 17 amino acids. CDR1 is SGHRS and CDR2 is YFSETQ in the germline V gene.

Details on this clonotype: A read error may explain this, as a much larger clone is one base away. The chain links TRBV30 to TRBJ1-1, with no clear D. The ends were cut back, 4 bases at V and 3 bases at J, with 15 bases in the middle. The CDR3 has 14 residues. Germline CDR1 reads GTSNPN; CDR2 reads SVGIG (reference sequence). CDR3 nucleotides: TGTGCCTGGAATGTAGTAGGGTTGGACACTGAAGCTTTCTTT. It is translated as CAWNVVGLDTEAFF.

The rearrangement uses TRBV7-6 and TRBJ2-7; 9 bases match TRBD1. Looked up from germline, CDR1 is SGHVS and CDR2 is FNYEAQ. With 5 bases clipped from V and 6 bases from J, the junction kept 11 bases outside the gene matches. The CDR3 covers 15 residues. Here the CDR3 reads CASSPSGTGWSEQYF. In DNA form, the CDR3 reads TGTGCCAGCAGCCCCTCCGGGACAGGGTGGTCCGAGCAGTACTTC. The full variable domain, its missing parts supplied by reference TRBV7-6 and TRBJ2-7, is GAGVSQSPRYKVTKRGQDVALRCDPISGHVSLYWYRQALGQGPEFLTYFNYEAQQDKSGLPNDRFSAERPEGSISTLTIQRTEQRDSAMYRCASSPSGTGWSEQYFGPGTRLTVT.

Concerning this clonotype: The junction departs from the called germline gene at one end, perhaps through a read error. The V gene is TRBV13, the J gene TRBJ2-6; 7 nucleotides agree with TRBD1. The CDR3 sequence is 16 residues long. CDR1 PRHDT and CDR2 FYEKMQ come from the germline V gene (reference sequence). The CDR3 sequence: CARGSGQAAGANVLPF. CDR3 nucleotide sequence: TGTGCCCGCGGCTCCGGACAGGCTGCTGGGGCCAACGTCCTGCCTTTC.

Concerning this clonotype itself: Mismatch with germline at one junction end may stem from a read error. The chain uses TRBV29-1 and TRBJ2-7; D not certain. Germline-derived CDR1 and CDR2 are SQVTM and ANQGSEA. The CDR3 runs to 12 residues. Here the CDR3 reads CSVKDNTYEQYF. The CDR3 DNA reads as TGCAGCGTTAAAGACAATACCTACGAGCAGTACTTC.

The CDR3 nucleotides read TGTGCCAGCACGAACAGCTGGCTGGATGAGCAGTACTTC. Encoded protein: CASTNSWLDEQYF. The rearrangement links TRBV12-3 or TRBV12-4 to TRBJ2-7, with unresolved D. The germline V and J ends were trimmed by 7 bases and 7 bases, with 17 bases remaining between them. CDR3 size: 13 residues.

V is TRBV4-1 and J is TRBJ2-1; perhaps D is TRBD1 or TRBD2 (6 bases each). The CDR3 covers 17 residues. Germline CDR1 is MGHRA and CDR2 is YSYEKL. Between the trimmed V and J ends, which lost 4 bases and 7 bases, there was a span of 23 bases. The CDR3 spells CASSRGAPSQQVNEQFF. The CDR3 bases are TGCGCCAGCAGCCGGGGGGCCCCTAGCCAACAGGTGAATGAGCAGTTCTTC.

This clonotype was detected a few times. This chain connects TRBV30 to TRBJ2-1; 11 positions agree with TRBD2. With 2 bases clipped from V and 8 bases from J, the junction kept 8 bases outside the gene matches. The CDR3 is 15 amino acids. The V gene's germline CDR1 is GTSNPN and CDR2 SVGIG (reference sequence). The CDR3 DNA sequence: TGTGCCTGGAGTCAGCCTAGCGGGAGGATCGATGAGCAGTTCTTC. Amino acid sequence: CAWSQPSGRIDEQFF.

This clonotype turned up a few times. The rearrangement uses TRBV30 and TRBJ1-5; possible D gene TRBD1, 5 bases. CDR1 and CDR2 (germline): GTSNPN, SVGIG (reference sequence). V lost 4 bases to trimming and J lost 4 bases, with 14 bases between them. The CDR3 contains 14 residues. The CDR3 here is CAWTVGLGNQPQHF. DNA for the CDR3: TGTGCCTGGACTGTGGGACTCGGGAATCAGCCCCAGCATTTT.

This clonotype occurred a few times. This rearrangement joins TRBV7-9 to TRBJ2-7, with 7 positions matching TRBD2. The CDR3 consists of 13 residues. Trimming removed 1 base from V and 7 bases from J; junction bases left unmatched: 4. CDR1 is SEHNR, CDR2 FQNEAQ, per germline (reference sequence). The CDR3 DNA reads as TGTGCCAGCAGCTTAGGGGAGGGGCGGGAGCAGTACTTC. It translates to CASSLGEGREQYF. The variable domain in full, completed from reference TRBV7-9 and TRBJ2-7, reads DTGVSQNPRHKITKRGQNVTFRCDPISEHNRLYWYRQTLGQGPEFLTYFQNEAQLEKSRLLSDRFSAERPKGSFSTLEIQRTEQGDSAMYLCASSLGEGREQYFGPGTRLTVT.

This clonotype was counted a few times. The chain combines TRBV30 with TRBJ1-6; TRBD1 aligns across 8 bases. J gave up 9 bases and V 5 bases, and 9 bases lay outside the gene matches. The germline CDR1 and CDR2 sequences are GTSNPN and SVGIG (reference sequence). The CDR3 loop spans 14 amino acids. This CDR3 reads CAWLQPGGFSPLHF. As DNA, the CDR3 is TGTGCCTGGCTCCAACCAGGGGGCTTTTCACCCCTCCACTTT. The variable domain in full, completed from reference TRBV30 and TRBJ1-6, reads SQTIHQWPATLVQPVGSPLSLECTVEGTSNPNLYWYRQAAGRGLQLLFYSVGIGQISSEVPQNLSASRPQDRQFILSSKKLLLSDSGFYLCAWLQPGGFSPLHFGNGTRLTVT.

The chain is built from TRBV27 and TRBJ2-7, with 10 bases matching TRBD1. The CDR3 sequence is 15 residues long. Trimming at V came to 5 bases and at J to 3 bases, leaving 7 bases not matched to a gene. Looked up from germline, CDR1 is MNHEY and CDR2 is SMNVEV (reference sequence). CDR3 protein: CASSPRDRGFYEQYF. CDR3 bases: TGTGCCAGCAGTCCCCGGGACAGGGGCTTCTACGAGCAGTACTTC.

Turning to this clonotype: A read error is possible here, since a much larger clone lies one base away. The rearrangement uses TRBV20-1 and TRBJ2-3; the match to TRBD2 covers 12 bases. The CDR3 loop spans 19 amino acids. Germline CDR1 is DFQATT and CDR2 is SNEGSKA (reference sequence). V trimming: 6 bases; J trimming: 2 bases; junction bases outside the gene matches: 18. CDR3 coding DNA: TGCAGTGCCCCCAGTTTGGTACTAGCGGGGGGCCCGACCACAGATACGCAGTATTTT. It specifies CSAPSLVLAGGPTTDTQYF.